Following are 8 T cell receptor beta chains from one sample sequenced in a study of cytomegalovirus exposure and HLA in healthy donors (dated by TCRdb to 2017 to 2019). Library creation used the immunoSEQ multiplex PCR assay. For the multiplex PCR, a mixture combining 60 forward primers for TCR Vbeta segments and 13 reverse primers for TCR Jbeta segments was used. TCRdb stores this immuneACCESS table with in-frame sequences only. Part of the clones is absent; in the studies checked, under half of the shortfall reflects unresolved V genes, and no reason is known for the rest. The table for this sample records more than 40,000 clones. The ten largest clonotypes hold approximately 1.1% of the sample. The sequenced sample was PBMCs. These receptors all come from a woman between 40 and 55 years old in good health and CMV-seronegative.

The chain carries TRBV7-9 and TRBJ1-2; possible D gene TRBD1, 5 bases. CDR1 is SEHNR and CDR2 is FQNEAQ in the germline V gene (reference sequence). This CDR3 comprises 13 residues. V was shortened by 1 base and J by 8 bases, with 11 bases between the two germline ends. The CDR3 coding sequence is TGTGCCAGCAGCTTAGTAGGAGGGGACGGCTACACCTTC. Its translation: CASSLVGGDGYTF.

V usage is TRBV18 and J usage is TRBJ1-1; no firm D call. Trimming cost V 5 bases and J 0 bases, with 10 bases left between them. CDR3 size: 14 residues. Germline-derived CDR1 and CDR2 are KGHSH and LQKENI. This chain's CDR3 is CASSSLALNTEAFF. CDR3 coding DNA: TGTGCCAGCTCATCCCTAGCTCTGAACACTGAAGCTTTCTTT.

This chain links TRBV7-2 with TRBJ2-7, with 7 bases that match TRBD1. CDR1 SGHTA and CDR2 FQGNSA come from the germline V gene. The trim removed 2 bases at V and 2 bases at J, leaving 6 bases unmatched. CDR3 length: 15 amino acids. The chain's CDR3 is CASSLYHDRAYEQYF. CDR3 bases: TGTGCCAGCAGCTTATATCACGACAGGGCCTACGAGCAGTACTTC.

The CDR3 region is CASSIGTSSYEQYF. CDR3 nucleotides: TGTGCCAGCAGCATTGGGACTAGCTCCTACGAGCAGTACTTC. V is TRBV9 and J is TRBJ2-7, with TRBD2 matching over 8 bases. The CDR3 contains 14 residues. The ends lost 4 bases at V and 0 bases at J; junction bases unmatched: 3. Germline V gives CDR1 SGDLS, CDR2 YYNGEE. The variable domain in full, completed from reference TRBV9 and TRBJ2-7, reads DSGVTQTPKHLITATGQRVTLRCSPRSGDLSVYWYQQSLDQGLQFLIQYYNGEERAKGNILERFSAQQFPDLHSELNLSSLELGDSALYFCASSIGTSSYEQYFGPGTRLTVT.

Points on this clone: Germline and junction disagree at one end, which may indicate a read error. V is TRBV30 and J is TRBJ1-3, with 8 nucleotides matching TRBD1. This CDR3 spans 15 amino acids. The germline gives CDR1 GTSNPN, CDR2 SVGIG (reference sequence). CDR3 bases: TGTGCCTGGTTCCGGGACAGGACATCTGGAAACAACATATATTTT. Residues: CAWFRDRTSGNNIYF. The full variable domain, its missing parts supplied by reference TRBV30 and TRBJ1-3, is SQTIHQWPATLVQPVGSPLSLECTVEGTSNPNLYWYRQAAGRGLQLLFYSVGIGQISSEVPQNLSASRPQDRQFILSSKKLLLSDSGFYLCAWFRDRTSGNNIYFGEGSWLTVV.

The chain employs TRBV7-9 and TRBJ2-7; 9 positions agree with TRBD1. The junction had 5 bases not matched to a gene; V was cut back by 5 bases and J by 3 bases. The CDR3 contains 14 residues. From germline, CDR1 is SEHNR and CDR2 FQNEAQ (reference sequence). The CDR3 nucleotides are TGTGCCAGCAGCACCGGGACAGGGTACTACGAGCAGTACTTC. Its translation is CASSTGTGYYEQYF.

The genes are TRBV30 and TRBJ1-1; no clear D gene. V was shortened by 2 bases and J by 0 bases, with 7 bases between the two germline ends. Germline V gene sequence: CDR1 GTSNPN, CDR2 SVGIG (reference sequence). This CDR3 spans 13 amino acids. The CDR3 DNA reads as TGTGCCTGGAGTCCCCCGGTGAACACTGAAGCTTTCTTT. Amino acid sequence: CAWSPPVNTEAFF.

The gene calls are TRBV27 and TRBJ2-1, with 11 bases that match TRBD2. CDR1 and CDR2 from the germline V gene are MNHEY and SMNVEV (reference sequence). The CDR3 runs 18 residues. J gave up 2 bases and V 6 bases, and 12 bases lay outside the gene matches. This chain's CDR3 is CASRQDWTSGFTYNEQFF. CDR3 sequence (DNA): TGTGCCAGCAGGCAGGACTGGACTAGCGGGTTTACCTACAATGAGCAGTTCTTC.